These 2 T cell receptor beta chains were all obtained from the same sample, sequenced in a study of beta chain features in type 1 diabetes. Isolated RNA was reverse transcribed in full, so expressed TCRB transcripts were sequenced. TCRdb's table, derived via immunoSEQ multiplex PCR, lists solely in-frame clones and lacks some. The repertoire includes hundreds of thousands of clones, over 10% of them detected once, and approximately 0.015% sits in the top ten. Sequencing was carried out using naive CD4+ T cells from blood. Source of these receptors: a man younger than 35 in good health.

The V call is TRBV28, the J call TRBJ2-1; TRBD2 matches at 8 bases. Germline CDR1 reads MDHEN; CDR2 reads SYDVKM. The CDR3 contains 14 residues. V lost 2 bases, J lost 4 bases, and 1 base stayed unmatched. The CDR3 protein is CASSLAGGYNEQFF. The CDR3 nucleotides are TGTGCCAGCAGTTTAGCGGGAGGATACAATGAGCAGTTCTTC.

The gene calls are TRBV30 and TRBJ2-3; TRBD1 is a possible D gene (6 bases). The CDR3 runs to 13 residues. Trimming pared 4 bases from V and 5 bases from J, leaving 13 bases between. CDR1 and CDR2 from the germline V gene are GTSNPN and SVGIG (reference sequence). In nucleotides, the CDR3 is TGTGCCTGGATGGCAGGGGCAGAAGATACGCAGTATTTT. This sequence encodes CAWMAGAEDTQYF.